Following are 5 T cell receptor beta chains from one sample sequenced in a study of T cell responses to AZD1222 COVID-19 vaccine. Sequenced by immunoSEQ multiplex PCR; TCRdb stores in-frame clones only, minus some. The sample contains approximately 150,000 clones, 90% to 95% of which appear only once. Sequencing was performed on peripheral blood, taken after recovery from COVID-19. Receptors originate from an adult who had recovered from COVID-19.

The J gene is TRBJ1-5, the V gene TRBV10-1, with D possibly being TRBD1 (5 bases). The germline CDR1 and CDR2 sequences are WNHNN and SYGVQD (reference sequence). CDR3 length: 14 residues. With 3 bases removed from V and 6 bases from J, the gap between germline ends came to 12 bases. CDR3 region: CASSDARESQPQHF. The CDR3 DNA follows: TGCGCCAGCAGTGACGCCAGGGAGAGTCAGCCCCAGCATTTT.

The chain has TRBV28 and TRBJ2-7; 10 bases are a match to TRBD1. CDR1 and CDR2 from the germline V gene are MDHEN and SYDVKM. Germline trimming cut 8 bases from V and 4 bases from J; bases unmatched to any gene: 2. The CDR3 covers 12 residues. CDR3 amino acids: CASEGQGYEQYF. The CDR3, as DNA: TGTGCCAGCGAGGGACAGGGGTACGAGCAGTACTTC. The full variable domain, its missing parts supplied by reference TRBV28 and TRBJ2-7, is DVKVTQSSRYLVKRTGEKVFLECVQDMDHENMFWYRQDPGLGLRLIYFSYDVKMKEKGDIPEGYSVSREKKERFSLILESASTNQTSMYLCASEGQGYEQYFGPGTRLTVT.

The chain couples TRBV5-1 to TRBJ1-5; D remains ambiguous. Germline V CDR1 and CDR2: SGHRS, YFSETQ. V was pared by 0 bases and J by 1 base, with 5 bases between. This CDR3 spans 14 amino acids. The DNA for the CDR3 is TGCGCCAGCAGCTTGGGGCCGAGCAATCAGCCCCAGCATTTT. Residues: CASSLGPSNQPQHF.

The gene calls are TRBV10-3 and TRBJ2-7; tentatively, D is TRBD2 (6 bases). Trimming removed 2 bases from V and 0 bases from J, with 11 bases in between. The CDR3 runs 15 residues. The germline gives CDR1 ENHRY, CDR2 SYGVKD. The CDR3 region has the DNA TGTGCCATCAGTGAGGTAATGCGGGGCTCCTACGAGCAGTACTTC. It is translated as CAISEVMRGSYEQYF.

The V and J genes are TRBV11-3 and TRBJ2-1; D might be TRBD2 (5 bases). This CDR3 is 13 amino acids long. The germline V gene encodes CDR1 SGHNT and CDR2 YENEEA. V was cut by 0 bases and J by 9 bases, with 9 bases left in between. The CDR3 region is CASSLESSGEQFF. CDR3 nucleotide sequence: TGTGCCAGCAGCTTAGAGTCCAGCGGTGAGCAGTTCTTC. Using reference TRBV11-3 and TRBJ2-1 for the parts outside the CDR3, the full variable domain is EAGVVQSPRYKIIEKKQPVAFWCNPISGHNTLYWYLQNLGQGPELLIRYENEEAVDDSQLPKDRFSAERLKGVDSTLKIQPAELGDSAVYLCASSLESSGEQFFGPGTRLTVL.